These 5 T cell receptor beta chains were all obtained from the same sample, sequenced in a study of Graves' ophthalmopathy and Graves' hyperthyroidism. The sequenced template was RNA, covering the TCR beta CDR3 region. Investigators did first-round RT-PCR with HTBI primers, then second-round multiplex PCR. TCRdb itself ran the multiplex PCR reads through MiXCR, one entry per CDR3 protein. The table lists 360,000 or so distinct CDR3 sequences, about 17% of them singletons, with 1.5% to 2% in the top ten. The source material was peripheral blood. The source of these receptors is a woman aged 18-29 years with Graves' ophthalmopathy.

This clonotype showed up many times. V usage is TRBV5-1 and J usage is TRBJ1-2, with D perhaps matching TRBD1 (5 bases). Trimming stripped 4 bases from V and 9 bases from J, with 16 bases between. This CDR3 region has 13 residues. CDR1 SGHRS and CDR2 YFSETQ come from the germline V gene. The CDR3 DNA sequence: TGCGCCAGCAGCCCAGGCAGGGTTATAAGCTACACCTTC. Translation gives CASSPGRVISYTF. Complete variable domain (other parts from reference TRBV5-1 and TRBJ1-2): KAGVTQTPRYLIKTRGQQVTLSCSPISGHRSVSWYQQTPGQGLQFLFEYFSETQRNKGNFPGRFSGRQFSNSRSEMNVSTLELGDSALYLCASSPGRVISYTFGSGTRLTVV.

In this sample, this clonotype turned up many times. A junction end diverges from the germline sequence, so it may reflect a read error. V gene TRBV12-3 or TRBV12-4 combines with J gene TRBJ2-7; 10 nucleotides align to TRBD1. The CDR3 has 14 residues. Here the CDR3 reads CASSAGTGAPERYF. The CDR3 DNA is TGTGCCAGCAGTGCCGGGACAGGGGCCCCCGAGCGGTACTTC.

The chain carries TRBV6-1 and TRBJ2-2; 11 positions agree with TRBD1. V shed 2 bases and J 4 bases; nucleotides not matched to a gene: 12. CDR1 MNHNS and CDR2 SASEGT come from the germline V gene. The length of the CDR3 is 19 residues. The chain's CDR3 is CASSEKDRGPTRGTGELFF. CDR3 coding DNA: TGTGCCAGCAGTGAAAAGGACAGGGGGCCTACCAGAGGCACCGGGGAGCTGTTTTTT.

The sample holds many counts of this clonotype. The V gene is TRBV11-2, the J gene TRBJ1-2, with D possibly TRBD1 on 5 matching bases. V was trimmed by 4 bases and J by 2 bases, leaving 14 bases between them. Germline values: CDR1 SGHAT, CDR2 FQNNGV. CDR3 size: 15 residues. CDR3 sequence (DNA): TGTGCCAGCAGCTCGGGTGTAGGGACCAACTATGGCTACACCTTC. Translating it yields CASSSGVGTNYGYTF.

The chain has TRBV7-2 and TRBJ1-1, with TRBD1 as a possible D gene (5 bases). CDR1 and CDR2 (germline): SGHTA, FQGNSA. Trimming cost V 0 bases and J 4 bases, with 9 bases left between them. This CDR3 has 14 residues. The CDR3 is CASSLARGGTEAFF. Written as DNA, the CDR3 is TGTGCCAGCAGCTTAGCTCGGGGGGGCACTGAAGCTTTCTTT.